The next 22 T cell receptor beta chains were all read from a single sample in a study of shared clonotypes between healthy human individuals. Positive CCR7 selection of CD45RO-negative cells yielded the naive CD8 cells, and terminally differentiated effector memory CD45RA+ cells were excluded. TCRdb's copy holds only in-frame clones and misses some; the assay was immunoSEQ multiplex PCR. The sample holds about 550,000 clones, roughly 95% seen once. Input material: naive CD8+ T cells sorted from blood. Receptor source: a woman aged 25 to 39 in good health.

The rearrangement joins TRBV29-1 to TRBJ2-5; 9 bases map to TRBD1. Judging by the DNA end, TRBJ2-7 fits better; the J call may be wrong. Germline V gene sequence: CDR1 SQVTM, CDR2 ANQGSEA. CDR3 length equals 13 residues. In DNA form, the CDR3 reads TGCAGCGCCACGGGACAGGGACCCTACGAGCAGTACTTC. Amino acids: CSATGQGPYEQYF.

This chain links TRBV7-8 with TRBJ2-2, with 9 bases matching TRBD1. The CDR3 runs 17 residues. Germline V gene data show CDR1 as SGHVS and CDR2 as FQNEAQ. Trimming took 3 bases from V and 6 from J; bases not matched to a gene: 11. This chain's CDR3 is CASSLGPGTGYAGELFF. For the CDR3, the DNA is TGTGCCAGCAGCTTGGGACCCGGGACAGGGTACGCCGGGGAGCTGTTTTTT.

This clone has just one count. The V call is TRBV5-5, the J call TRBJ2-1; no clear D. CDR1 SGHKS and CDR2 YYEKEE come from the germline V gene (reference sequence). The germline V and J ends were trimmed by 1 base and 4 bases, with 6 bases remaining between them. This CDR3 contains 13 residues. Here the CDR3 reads CASSLRSYNEQFF. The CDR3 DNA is TGTGCCAGCAGCTTGAGGTCTTACAATGAGCAGTTCTTC.

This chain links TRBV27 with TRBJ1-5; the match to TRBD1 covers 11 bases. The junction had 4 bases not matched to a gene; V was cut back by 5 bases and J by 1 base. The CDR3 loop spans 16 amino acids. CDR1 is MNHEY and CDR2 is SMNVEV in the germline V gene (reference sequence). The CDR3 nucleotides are TGTGCCAGCAGTCCGGGGACAGGGGGAAGCAATCAGCCCCAGCATTTT. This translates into CASSPGTGGSNQPQHF.

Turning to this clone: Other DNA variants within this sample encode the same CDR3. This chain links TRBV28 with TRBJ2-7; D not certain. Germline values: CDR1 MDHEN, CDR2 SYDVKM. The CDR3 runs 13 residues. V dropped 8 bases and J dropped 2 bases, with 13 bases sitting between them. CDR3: CASSLGGTYEQYF. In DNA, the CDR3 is TGTGCCAGCTCCCTCGGCGGAACCTACGAGCAGTACTTC.

CDR3 sequence reads: CASSLAGTADGYTF. CDR3 sequence (DNA): TGTGCCAGCAGCTTAGCCGGGACAGCGGATGGCTACACCTTC. This chain joins TRBV7-9 and TRBJ1-2; 7 positions agree with TRBD1. CDR1 and CDR2 (germline): SEHNR, FQNEAQ (reference sequence). The CDR3 length is 14 residues. Germline trimming cut 0 bases from V and 6 bases from J; bases unmatched to any gene: 4.

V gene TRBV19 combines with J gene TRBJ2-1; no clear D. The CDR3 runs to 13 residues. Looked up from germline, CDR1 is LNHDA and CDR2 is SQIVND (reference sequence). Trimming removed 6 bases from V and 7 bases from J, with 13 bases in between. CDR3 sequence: CASSPGRLNEQFF. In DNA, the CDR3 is TGTGCCAGTAGCCCCGGACGGCTGAATGAGCAGTTCTTC.

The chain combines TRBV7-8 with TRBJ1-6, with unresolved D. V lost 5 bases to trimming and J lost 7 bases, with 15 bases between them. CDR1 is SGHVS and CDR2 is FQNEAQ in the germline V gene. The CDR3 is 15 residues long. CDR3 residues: CASSLHELGNSPLHF. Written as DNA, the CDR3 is TGTGCCAGCAGCCTCCATGAGCTGGGAAATTCACCCCTCCACTTT.

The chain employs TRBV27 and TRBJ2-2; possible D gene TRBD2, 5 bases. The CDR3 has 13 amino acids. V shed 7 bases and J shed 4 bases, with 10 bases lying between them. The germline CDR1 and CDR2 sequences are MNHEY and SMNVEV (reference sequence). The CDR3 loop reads CASTGTSTGELFF. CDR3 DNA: TGTGCCAGCACCGGAACTAGCACCGGGGAGCTGTTTTTT.

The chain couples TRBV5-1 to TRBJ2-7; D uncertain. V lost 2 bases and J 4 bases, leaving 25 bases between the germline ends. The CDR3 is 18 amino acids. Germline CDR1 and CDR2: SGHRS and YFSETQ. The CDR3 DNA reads TGCGCCAGCAGCTTAATGGGGTCGGCACATCCGAGGCTTTACGAGCAGTACTTC. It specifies CASSLMGSAHPRLYEQYF.

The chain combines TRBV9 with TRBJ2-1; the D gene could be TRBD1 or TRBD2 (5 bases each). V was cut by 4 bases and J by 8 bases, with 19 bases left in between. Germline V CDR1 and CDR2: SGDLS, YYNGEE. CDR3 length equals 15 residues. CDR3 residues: CASSPEGREGDEQFF. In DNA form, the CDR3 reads TGTGCCAGCAGCCCAGAGGGCAGGGAAGGGGATGAGCAGTTCTTC.

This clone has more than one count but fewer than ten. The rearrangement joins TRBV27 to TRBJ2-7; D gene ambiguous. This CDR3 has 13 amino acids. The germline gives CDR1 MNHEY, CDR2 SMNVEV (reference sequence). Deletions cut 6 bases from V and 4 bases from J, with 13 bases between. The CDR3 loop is CASSPGEIYEQYF. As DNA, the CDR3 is TGTGCCAGCAGCCCCGGTGAGATTTACGAGCAGTACTTC.

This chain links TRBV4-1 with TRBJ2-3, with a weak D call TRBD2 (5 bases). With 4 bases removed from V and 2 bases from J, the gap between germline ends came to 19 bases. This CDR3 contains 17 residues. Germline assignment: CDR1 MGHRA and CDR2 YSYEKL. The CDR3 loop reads CASSPTFFRLTTDTQYF. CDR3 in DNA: TGCGCCAGCAGCCCCACTTTCTTTCGACTAACCACAGATACGCAGTATTTT.

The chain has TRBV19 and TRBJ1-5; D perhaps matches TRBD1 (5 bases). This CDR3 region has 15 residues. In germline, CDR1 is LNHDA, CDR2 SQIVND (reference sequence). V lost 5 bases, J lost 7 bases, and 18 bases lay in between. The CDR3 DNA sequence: TGTGCCAGTAGTCTCTTACAGGTAGGGTGGCAGCCCCAGCATTTT. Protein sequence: CASSLLQVGWQPQHF. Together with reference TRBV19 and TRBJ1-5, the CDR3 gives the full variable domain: DGGITQSPKYLFRKEGQNVTLSCEQNLNHDAMYWYRQDPGQGLRLIYYSQIVNDFQKGDIAEGYSVSREKKESFPLTVTSAQKNPTAFYLCASSLLQVGWQPQHFGDGTRLSIL.

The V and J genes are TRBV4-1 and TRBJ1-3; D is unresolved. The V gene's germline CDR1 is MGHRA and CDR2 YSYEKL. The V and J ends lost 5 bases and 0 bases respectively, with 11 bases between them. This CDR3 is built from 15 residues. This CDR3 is CASSTRWASGNTIYF. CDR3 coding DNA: TGCGCCAGCAGCACCCGGTGGGCCTCTGGAAACACCATATATTTT.

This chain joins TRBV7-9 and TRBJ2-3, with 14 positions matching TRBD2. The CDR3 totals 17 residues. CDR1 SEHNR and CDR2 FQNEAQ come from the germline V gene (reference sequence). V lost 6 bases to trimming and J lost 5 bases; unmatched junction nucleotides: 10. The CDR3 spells CASRITGTSGRGDTQYF. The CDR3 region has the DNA TGTGCCAGCAGGATTACCGGGACTAGCGGGAGAGGAGATACGCAGTATTTT. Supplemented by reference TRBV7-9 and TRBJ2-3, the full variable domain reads DTGVSQNPRHKITKRGQNVTFRCDPISEHNRLYWYRQTLGQGPEFLTYFQNEAQLEKSRLLSDRFSAERPKGSFSTLEIQRTEQGDSAMYLCASRITGTSGRGDTQYFGPGTRLTVL.

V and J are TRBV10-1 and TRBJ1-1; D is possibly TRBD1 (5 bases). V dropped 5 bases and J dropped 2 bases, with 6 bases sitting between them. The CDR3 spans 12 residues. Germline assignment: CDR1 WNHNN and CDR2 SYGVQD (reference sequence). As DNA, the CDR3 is TGCGCCAGCAGTACAGGTAACACTGAAGCTTTCTTT. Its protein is CASSTGNTEAFF.

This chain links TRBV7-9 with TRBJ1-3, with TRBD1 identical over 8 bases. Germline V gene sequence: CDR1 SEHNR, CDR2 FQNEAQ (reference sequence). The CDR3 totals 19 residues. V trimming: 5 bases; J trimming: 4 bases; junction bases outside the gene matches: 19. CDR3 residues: CASSPRLVGTGTYGNTIYF. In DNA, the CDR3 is TGTGCCAGCAGCCCAAGATTAGTCGGGACAGGCACTTACGGAAACACCATATATTTT.

The chain's CDR3 is CASSLDPGLIYGYTF. CDR3 nucleotide sequence: TGTGCCAGCAGCTTAGACCCGGGCCTAATTTATGGCTACACCTTC. The J gene is TRBJ1-2, the V gene TRBV7-2; D is ambiguous. The CDR3 runs to 15 residues. Germline assignment: CDR1 SGHTA and CDR2 FQGNSA. Trimming removed 1 base at V and 5 bases at J, with 14 bases between.

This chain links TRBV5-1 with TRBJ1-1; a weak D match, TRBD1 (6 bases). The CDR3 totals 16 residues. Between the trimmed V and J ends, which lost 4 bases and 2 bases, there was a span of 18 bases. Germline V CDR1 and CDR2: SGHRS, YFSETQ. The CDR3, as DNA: TGCGCCAGCAGCGCCCAAGGGGGACGGCACAACACTGAAGCTTTCTTT. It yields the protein CASSAQGGRHNTEAFF.

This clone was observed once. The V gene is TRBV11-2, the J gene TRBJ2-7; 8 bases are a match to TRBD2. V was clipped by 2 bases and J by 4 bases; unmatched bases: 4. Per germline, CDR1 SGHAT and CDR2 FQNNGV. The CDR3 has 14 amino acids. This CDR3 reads CASSLTREGYEQYF. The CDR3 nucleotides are TGTGCCAGCAGCTTAACCCGGGAGGGTTACGAGCAGTACTTC.

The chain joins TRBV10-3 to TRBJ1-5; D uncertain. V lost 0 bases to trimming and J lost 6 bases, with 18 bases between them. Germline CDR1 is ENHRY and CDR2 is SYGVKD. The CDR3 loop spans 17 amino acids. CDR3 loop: CAISESPAEGYGQPQHF. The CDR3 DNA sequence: TGTGCCATCAGTGAGTCGCCGGCAGAGGGTTACGGTCAGCCCCAGCATTTT.